The rows below give T cell receptor beta chains drawn from one sample of a study of blood T cell repertoires in COVID-19. Profiled with immunoSEQ multiplex PCR; TCRdb holds only in-frame clones, not every one. The sample lists approximately 90,000 clones; approximately 91% were seen once. Material for sequencing was peripheral blood. The receptors originated from an older woman with acute or convalescent COVID-19. CDR3s include the opening cysteine and the closing phenylalanine or tryptophan. The D gene is left open where the match is weak. Clone size, where shown, is once, few, many, or a class for clones that have expanded.

v_call	d_call	j_call	clone_size	cdr3_aa	cdr3_nt
TRBV19	TRBD1	TRBJ1-4	.	CASRIGQGDNEKLFF	TGTGCCAGTAGGATTGGACAGGGTGATAATGAAAAACTGTTTTTT
TRBV5-1	.	TRBJ1-3	.	CASSLERGAGNTIYF	TGCGCCAGCAGCTTGGAGCGGGGGGCTGGAAACACCATATATTTT
TRBV27	TRBD1	TRBJ1-4	.	CASSLSGQGEKLFF	TGTGCCAGCAGTTTATCGGGACAGGGGGAAAAACTGTTTTTT
TRBV6-6	.	TRBJ1-2	.	CASSSTGRNGYTF	TGTGCCAGCAGTTCCACAGGGCGGAATGGCTACACCTTC
TRBV19	TRBD1	TRBJ1-5	once	CASSTHRGAQHF	TGTGCCAGTAGTACCCACAGGGGAGCCCAGCATTTT
TRBV4-1	.	TRBJ1-2	.	CASSQFTILYGYTF	TGCGCCAGCAGCCAATTCACGATACTTTATGGCTACACCTTC
TRBV24-1	TRBD1	TRBJ2-7	.	CATSDPRDRTYEQYF	TGTGCCACCAGTGACCCCCGGGACAGAACCTACGAGCAGTACTTC
TRBV6-5	TRBD1	TRBJ1-4	.	CASSYQWGTGDEKLFF	TGTGCCAGCAGTTACCAATGGGGGACAGGGGATGAAAAACTGTTTTTT
TRBV7-9	TRBD1	TRBJ1-1	.	CASSYDRGLMNTEAFF	TGTGCCAGCAGCTACGACAGGGGCCTCATGAACACTGAAGCTTTCTTT
TRBV6-5	TRBD2	TRBJ2-1	.	CASSYEGGLAHEQFF	TGTGCCAGCAGTTACGAGGGCGGACTAGCGCATGAGCAGTTCTTC
TRBV6-5	TRBD1	TRBJ1-1	.	CASRSPGGITEAFF	TGTGCCAGCAGAAGCCCAGGGGGCATCACTGAAGCTTTCTTT
TRBV6-2/TRBV6-3	.	TRBJ1-2	.	CASSPGARGILSGYTF	TGTGCCAGCAGCCCTGGGGCCAGGGGAATACTATCTGGCTACACCTTC
TRBV19	TRBD2	TRBJ2-1	.	CASSMDGRAREQFF	TGTGCCAGTAGTATGGACGGGAGGGCCCGTGAGCAGTTCTTC
TRBV28	TRBD1	TRBJ2-7	.	CASSYSGQGYEQYF	TGTGCCAGCAGCTACTCGGGACAGGGCTACGAGCAGTACTTC
TRBV7-2	TRBD1	TRBJ2-1	.	CASSSRDRGYDEQFF	TGTGCCAGCAGCTCCCGGGACAGGGGGTATGATGAGCAGTTCTTC
TRBV5-1	.	TRBJ2-7	.	CASSLGESEQYF	TGCGCCAGCAGCTTGGGGGAGAGCGAGCAGTACTTC
TRBV4-2	.	TRBJ1-1	.	CASSQVNRQTEAFF	TGTGCCAGCAGCCAAGTCAACCGACAGACTGAAGCTTTCTTT
TRBV7-9	TRBD2	TRBJ2-3	.	CASSLTSGGRDTQYF	TGTGCCAGCAGCCTTACTAGCGGGGGGCGAGATACGCAGTATTTT
TRBV28	.	TRBJ1-6	once	CASSPDSRSYNSPLHF	TGTGCCAGCAGTCCCGACTCGCGCTCCTATAATTCACCCCTCCACTTT
TRBV6-5	.	TRBJ1-1	.	CASRRTDWRTEAFF	TGTGCCAGCAGGAGGACAGATTGGCGAACTGAAGCTTTCTTT
TRBV5-1	TRBD1	TRBJ1-6	.	CASNPGTAITPLHF	TGCGCCAGCAATCCCGGGACAGCGATAACACCCCTCCACTTT
TRBV28	.	TRBJ1-6	.	CASSSGTGVYNSPLHF	TGTGCCAGCAGTTCCGGGACTGGAGTATATAATTCACCCCTCCACTTT
TRBV7-9	.	TRBJ2-2	.	CATGRAGANTGELFF	TGTGCCACCGGCCGGGCAGGGGCGAACACCGGGGAGCTGTTTTTT
TRBV28	.	TRBJ2-5	.	CASSDPWAKRTQYF	TGTGCCAGCAGCGACCCCTGGGCGAAGAGGACCCAGTACTTC
TRBV6-5	.	TRBJ1-1	.	CASRGRNTEAFF	TGTGCCAGCAGGGGGCGAAACACTGAAGCTTTCTTT
TRBV7-9	.	TRBJ2-3	.	CASSPPGGRTDTQYF	TGTGCCAGCAGCCCCCCCGGAGGCAGGACAGATACGCAGTATTTT
TRBV4-1	.	TRBJ2-3	.	CASSQTSTDTQYF	TGCGCCAGCAGCCAAACTAGCACAGATACGCAGTATTTT
TRBV6-1	.	TRBJ1-1	.	CASSELRGIGTEAFF	TGTGCCAGCAGTGAATTAAGGGGGATCGGGACTGAAGCTTTCTTT
TRBV7-2	TRBD1	TRBJ2-6	.	CASSPGQGRPGANVLTF	TGTGCCAGCAGCCCGGGACAGGGTAGACCTGGGGCCAACGTCCTGACTTTC
TRBV18	TRBD1	TRBJ2-2	.	CASSPTGGNTGELFF	TGTGCCAGCTCACCGACAGGGGGTAATACCGGGGAGCTGTTTTTT
TRBV20-1	.	TRBJ2-5	.	CSARPKETQYF	TGCAGTGCTAGACCTAAAGAGACCCAGTACTTC
TRBV28	.	TRBJ1-1	.	CASSLYGQGSIYMNTEAFF	TGTGCCAGCAGTTTATATGGGCAGGGGTCCATATACATGAACACTGAAGCTTTCTTT
TRBV20-1	.	TRBJ1-2	.	CSASQAGSYGYTF	TGCAGTGCTAGTCAGGCGGGTAGCTATGGCTACACCTTC
TRBV24-1	.	TRBJ1-3	.	CATSAVGQGPSGNTIYF	TGTGCCACCAGTGCTGTGGGACAAGGACCTTCTGGAAACACCATATATTTT
TRBV5-1	.	TRBJ2-1	.	CASSLSGGLSYNEQFF	TGCGCCAGCAGCTTGAGTGGCGGCCTCTCCTACAATGAGCAGTTCTTC
TRBV6-1	.	TRBJ1-1	.	CASSDTGMNTEAFF	TGTGCCAGCAGTGATACGGGGATGAACACTGAAGCTTTCTTT
TRBV4-2	TRBD2	TRBJ2-2	.	CASSLRLAGDTGELFF	TGTGCCAGCAGCCTCAGACTAGCTGGGGACACCGGGGAGCTGTTTTTT
TRBV25-1	.	TRBJ2-3	.	CASSFSDTQYF	TGTGCCAGCAGCTTCTCAGATACGCAGTATTTT
TRBV7-8	.	TRBJ1-1	.	CASSFRVNTEAFF	TGTGCCAGCAGCTTCCGGGTCAACACTGAAGCTTTCTTT
TRBV7-9	.	TRBJ1-1	.	CASSWDTGNTEAFF	TGTGCCAGCAGCTGGGACACGGGGAACACTGAAGCTTTCTTT
TRBV19	.	TRBJ1-5	.	CATRAGGGTSQPQHF	TGTGCCACCCGCGCCGGGGGGGGGACGAGTCAGCCCCAGCATTTT
TRBV21-1	.	TRBJ1-1	.	CASSKAIGRVQRNTEAFF	TGTGCCAGCAGCAAAGCGATAGGCAGGGTGCAACGGAACACTGAAGCTTTCTTT
TRBV5-4	.	TRBJ2-3	.	CASSLARDTQYF	TGTGCCAGCAGCTTGGCGAGGGATACGCAGTATTTT
TRBV5-6	.	TRBJ2-1	.	CASSWTGVWVNEQFF	TGTGCCAGCAGCTGGACGGGAGTTTGGGTTAATGAGCAGTTCTTC
TRBV27	.	TRBJ1-2	.	CASSSHTTNYGYTF	TGTGCCAGCAGTTCCCATACAACTAACTATGGCTACACCTTC
TRBV28	.	TRBJ1-5	.	CASSTHQPQHF	TGTGCCAGCAGTACTCATCAGCCCCAGCATTTT
TRBV5-5	TRBD1	TRBJ1-4	.	CASSIQGATNEKLFF	TGTGCCAGCAGCATACAGGGGGCAACTAATGAAAAACTGTTTTTT
TRBV5-6	.	TRBJ2-2	.	CASSLLQGITGELFF	TGTGCCAGCAGCTTGTTGCAGGGGATAACCGGGGAGCTGTTTTTT
TRBV4-1	TRBD2	TRBJ2-5	.	CASSQAGLADQETQYF	TGCGCCAGCAGCCAGGCGGGACTAGCGGACCAAGAGACCCAGTACTTC
TRBV3-1/TRBV3-2	.	TRBJ1-2	few	CASSPGPGYGYTF	TGTGCCAGCAGCCCAGGCCCAGGCTATGGCTACACCTTC
TRBV15	TRBD1	TRBJ1-5	.	CATSRGGKWTGVSQPQHF	TGTGCCACCAGCAGAGGAGGAAAATGGACAGGTGTAAGTCAGCCCCAGCATTTT
TRBV28	TRBD1	TRBJ1-2	.	CASSFTGGRYGYTF	TGTGCCAGCAGTTTTACAGGGGGCAGGTATGGCTACACCTTC
TRBV27	.	TRBJ1-2	.	CASSPQGMGGYTF	TGTGCCAGCAGCCCCCAGGGAATGGGGGGCTACACCTTC
TRBV30	.	TRBJ1-2	few	CAWSVSPSGGYTF	TGTGCCTGGAGTGTATCCCCGAGTGGTGGCTACACCTTC